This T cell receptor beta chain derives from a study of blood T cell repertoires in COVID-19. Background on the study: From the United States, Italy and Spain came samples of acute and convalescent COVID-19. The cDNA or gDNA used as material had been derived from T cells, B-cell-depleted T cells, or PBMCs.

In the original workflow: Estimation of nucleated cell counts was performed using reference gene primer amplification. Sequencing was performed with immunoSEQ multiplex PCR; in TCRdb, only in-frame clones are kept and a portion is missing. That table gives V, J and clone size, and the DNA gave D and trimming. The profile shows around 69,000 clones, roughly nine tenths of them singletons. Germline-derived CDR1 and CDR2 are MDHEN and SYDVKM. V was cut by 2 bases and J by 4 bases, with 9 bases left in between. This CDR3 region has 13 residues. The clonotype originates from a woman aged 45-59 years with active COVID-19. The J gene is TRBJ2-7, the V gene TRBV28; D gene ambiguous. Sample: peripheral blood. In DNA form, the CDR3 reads TGTGCCAGCAGTTTACCCGCCAGGTACGAGCAGTACTTC. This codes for CASSLPARYEQYF.